A selection of T cell receptor beta chains follows, all from one sample in a study of tumor and adjacent non-tumor tissue in lung cancer. TCRdb passed the multiplex PCR reads through MiXCR, listing each CDR3 protein once. The table lists some 97,000 distinct CDR3 sequences, about 62% of them singletons. The sequenced sample was distant non-tumor lung tissue. Every receptor here comes from a man aged 25 to 40 with non-small cell lung cancer. CDR3s include the opening cysteine and the closing phenylalanine or tryptophan. A D gene is named only where the DNA matches it firmly.

V	length	D	J	CDR3
TRBV11-2	13	NA	TRBJ1-1	CASSLWGQGPTFF
TRBV12-3/TRBV12-4	11	NA	TRBJ1-2	CASSQGAGYTF
TRBV6-2/TRBV6-3	15	TRBD1	TRBJ2-6	CASSSRGPVTNVLTF
TRBV11-2	12	NA	TRBJ2-7	CASCLGAGEQYF
TRBV5-1	15	NA	TRBJ2-2	CVSSLIQINTGELFF
TRBV5-1	14	NA	TRBJ2-3	CASRSGRAEDTQYF
TRBV20-1	13	NA	TRBJ2-5	CSARRFGEETQYF
TRBV28	16	NA	TRBJ1-4	CASSQLSFATNEKLFF
TRBV11-2	15	NA	TRBJ2-2	CASSLDPRGTGELFF
TRBV6-5	15	TRBD1	TRBJ2-1	CASSSGQGAIHEQLF
TRBV4-3	15	TRBD2	TRBJ2-2	CASGQTSGTTGELFF
TRBV20-1	14	TRBD2	TRBJ2-3	CNATGLVGDHTQYF
TRBV29-1	12	NA	TRBJ2-1	CNLQRGAGEQFF
TRBV11-1	15	NA	TRBJ2-2	CASSQKGTEAGELFF
TRBV12-3/TRBV12-4	16	NA	TRBJ2-2	CASSQSGTLNTGELFF
TRBV20-1	14	NA	TRBJ2-7	CSARGRFRSYEQYF
TRBV30	12	NA	TRBJ1-1	CAWNSPTAEAFF
TRBV20-1	14	TRBD2	TRBJ2-1	CSARVWEGRNEQFF
TRBV6-5	12	TRBD1	TRBJ1-2	CANSWTGHGYTF
TRBV29-1	14	TRBD1	TRBJ2-3	CSVDWDRGPDTQYF
TRBV10-2	13	NA	TRBJ2-2	CAGSARSTGELFF
TRBV28	13	TRBD2	TRBJ2-7	CASSPGGVVEQYF
TRBV6-5	14	TRBD1	TRBJ1-2	CASSPPDRGGGYTF
TRBV20-1	11	TRBD1	TRBJ2-7	CSAREGGGQYF
TRBV11-2	13	TRBD1	TRBJ2-1	CANSRTQGNEQLF
TRBV7-8	12	NA	TRBJ2-2	CASSFFPGELFF
TRBV7-8	15	NA	TRBJ2-7	CASSVSPDGSYEQYF
TRBV12-3/TRBV12-4	11	NA	TRBJ1-2	CTSSLGTGYTF
TRBV6-6	13	NA	TRBJ2-7	CACNRGSSYEQYF
TRBV18	14	NA	TRBJ2-3	CTSSPTSITDTQYF
TRBV7-9	14	NA	TRBJ1-1	CTSSRGVGGTEAFF
TRBV20-1	13	NA	TRBJ2-1	CSARQPSYNEQFF
TRBV11-2	13	TRBD1	TRBJ2-7	CASSRGQANEQYF
TRBV20-1	12	TRBD2	TRBJ2-3	CSAITSGDTQYF
TRBV11-2	14	NA	TRBJ1-2	CASSLDGTDNGYTF
TRBV5-4	15	TRBD1	TRBJ2-1	CVSSHPGQMVYEQFF
TRBV20-1	13	NA	TRBJ2-7	CNATQGGGNEQYF
TRBV20-1	16	TRBD2	TRBJ2-1	CSVQSGLQGLTGEQFF
TRBV11-2	16	NA	TRBJ1-1	CASSPQGGQANTEAFF
TRBV10-3	15	NA	TRBJ2-3	CAISDRVGETDTQYF
TRBV29-1	15	NA	TRBJ2-5	CSVEGDGGRSETQYF
TRBV12-3/TRBV12-4	15	NA	TRBJ1-5	CASSTGGVFGQPQHF
TRBV11-1	15	NA	TRBJ1-2	CVSRLTTRGTDGYTF
TRBV5-1	17	NA	TRBJ2-3	CASSQTGTVRGTDTQYF
TRBV7-6	13	NA	TRBJ1-1	CASSLGGATKAFF